The 13 T cell receptor beta chains below come from one sample, sequenced in a study of blood T cell repertoires in COVID-19. TCRdb's table, derived via immunoSEQ multiplex PCR, lists solely in-frame clones and lacks some. The sample has about 260,000 clones, 88% seen once. Sequencing was performed on peripheral blood. The receptors shown here come from a human donor in a cohort sampled during active COVID-19.

The CDR3 loop reads CASGDYFSFSGANVLTF. In nucleotides, the CDR3 is TGTGCCAGCGGTGATTACTTTTCCTTCTCTGGGGCCAACGTCCTGACTTTC. The chain uses TRBV28 and TRBJ2-6; D gene unclear. CDR1 MDHEN and CDR2 SYDVKM come from the germline V gene. This CDR3 has 17 residues. V was cut by 8 bases and J by 0 bases, with 17 bases left in between.

The gene calls are TRBV4-3 and TRBJ1-3; perhaps TRBD1 as D (5 bases). This CDR3 has 15 amino acids. The V and J ends lost 2 bases and 2 bases respectively, with 10 bases between them. Germline loops: CDR1 LGHNA, CDR2 YSLEER. CDR3 nucleotides: TGCGCCAGCAGCCAACTGCAGGGTACTGGAAACACCATATATTTT. Translating gives CASSQLQGTGNTIYF.

The chain links TRBV19 to TRBJ1-5; 7 bases are a match to TRBD1. The germline CDR1 and CDR2 sequences are LNHDA and SQIVND (reference sequence). The V gene end was trimmed by 3 bases and the J gene end by 7 bases; junction bases not matched to a gene: 9. CDR3 length: 15 residues. CDR3 DNA sequence: TGTGCCAGTAGTATCTCGACAGGGCTCGGGCAGCCCCAGCATTTT. Amino acids: CASSISTGLGQPQHF.

The table lists this clone with a count of one. The V gene is TRBV6-6, the J gene TRBJ2-3, with 12 bases lining up with TRBD2. Germline V gene data show CDR1 as MNHNY and CDR2 as SVGAGI (reference sequence). The CDR3 sequence is 19 residues long. V gave up 5 bases and J gave up 0 bases; unmatched junction bases: 12. The DNA of the CDR3 is TGTGCCAGCAGTCCACTAATCCTAGCGGGGGGGACTAGCACAGATACGCAGTATTTT. Translation: CASSPLILAGGTSTDTQYF.

The gene calls are TRBV3-1 (or the pseudogene TRBV3-2) and TRBJ1-2; TRBD1 is a possible D gene (6 bases). V lost 3 bases to trimming and J lost 3 bases, with 11 bases between them. Germline CDR1 LGHDT, CDR2 YNNKEL (reference sequence). There are 14 residues in the CDR3. CDR3 sequence: CASSQHHRDYGYTF. The CDR3 DNA sequence: TGTGCCAGCAGCCAGCACCACAGGGACTATGGCTACACCTTC.

The gene calls are TRBV4-3 and TRBJ2-3, with unresolved D. This CDR3 comprises 13 residues. V lost 1 base and J 5 bases, leaving 7 bases between the germline ends. The germline V gene has CDR1 LGHNA and CDR2 YSLEER. The CDR3 DNA reads TGCGCCAGCAGCCAAGGAACTGGAGATACGCAGTATTTT. Translating it yields CASSQGTGDTQYF.

This chain joins TRBV6-5 and TRBJ2-7; no clear D gene. The CDR3 is 14 residues long. V gave up 2 bases and J gave up 1 base, with 9 bases separating them. Germline lookup yields CDR1 MNHEY and CDR2 SVGAGI. The CDR3 region is CASSYSEESYEQYF. For the CDR3, the DNA is TGTGCCAGCAGTTACAGCGAGGAATCCTACGAGCAGTACTTC.

This chain uses TRBV7-9 with TRBJ2-7; 8 nucleotides agree with TRBD2. Germline loops: CDR1 SEHNR, CDR2 FQNEAQ (reference sequence). V lost 2 bases, J lost 6 bases, and 9 bases stayed unmatched. The length of the CDR3 is 15 residues. This chain's CDR3 is CASSLNLRREGEQYF. The DNA for the CDR3 is TGTGCCAGCAGCTTAAATCTGCGACGGGAGGGCGAGCAGTACTTC.

The CDR3 spells CASREGQANRGYTF. DNA for the CDR3: TGTGCCAGCAGAGAGGGACAGGCAAATCGTGGCTACACCTTC. The gene calls are TRBV6-5 and TRBJ1-2, with 8 bases matching TRBD1. Per the germline V gene, CDR1 is MNHEY and CDR2 is SVGAGI. V shed 6 bases, J shed 7 bases, and the junction held 10 bases outside the gene matches. CDR3 length: 14 amino acids.

The rearrangement joins TRBV3-1 (or the pseudogene TRBV3-2) to TRBJ1-6, with 8 bases lining up with TRBD1. V lost 10 bases and J lost 9; bases outside the gene matches: 5. Germline CDR1 and CDR2: LGHDT and YNNKEL (reference sequence). The CDR3 length is 12 residues. CDR3 DNA sequence: TGTGCCAAACACAGGGGGTTTTCACCCCTCCACTTT. Its translation is CAKHRGFSPLHF.

This sequence joins TRBV6-2 or TRBV6-3 and TRBJ2-7; 8 bases match TRBD2. V lost 5 bases to trimming and J lost 4 bases; unmatched junction nucleotides: 7. The CDR3 is 14 amino acids. Germline lookup yields CDR1 MNHEY and CDR2 SVGEGT. The CDR3 DNA reads as TGTGCCAGCAGTCTCGAGACTAGCGTTTACGAGCAGTACTTC. It specifies CASSLETSVYEQYF.

This chain joins TRBV27 and TRBJ2-2, with TRBD2 identical over 7 bases. Trimming took 5 bases from V and 4 from J; bases not matched to a gene: 10. Per the germline V gene, CDR1 is MNHEY and CDR2 is SMNVEV (reference sequence). The CDR3 covers 16 residues. DNA for the CDR3: TGTGCCAGCAGTGGACGGGTATGGGGGGGCACCGGGGAGCTGTTTTTT. Residues: CASSGRVWGGTGELFF.

In its sample, this clone was seen once. V usage is TRBV9 and J usage is TRBJ2-1; 9 nucleotides align to TRBD2. This CDR3 spans 16 amino acids. Looked up from germline, CDR1 is SGDLS and CDR2 is YYNGEE. V trimming: 4 bases; J trimming: 4 bases; junction bases outside the gene matches: 9. DNA of the CDR3: TGTGCCAGCAGCAGACGTGGCGGGGGGGGATACAATGAGCAGTTCTTC. Translated, it gives CASSRRGGGGYNEQFF.